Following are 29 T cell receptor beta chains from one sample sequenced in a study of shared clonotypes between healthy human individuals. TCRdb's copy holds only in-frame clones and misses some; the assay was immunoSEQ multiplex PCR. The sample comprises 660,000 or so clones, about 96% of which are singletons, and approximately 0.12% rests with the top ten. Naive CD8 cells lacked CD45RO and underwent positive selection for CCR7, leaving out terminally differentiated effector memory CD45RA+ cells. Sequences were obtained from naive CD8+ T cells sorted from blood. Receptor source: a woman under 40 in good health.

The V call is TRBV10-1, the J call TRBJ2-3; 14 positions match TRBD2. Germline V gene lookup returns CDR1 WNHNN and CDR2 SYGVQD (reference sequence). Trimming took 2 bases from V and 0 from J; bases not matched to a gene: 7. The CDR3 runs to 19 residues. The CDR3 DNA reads TGCGCCAGCAGTGAGACGACTAGCGGGAGGGTCACTAGCACAGATACGCAGTATTTT. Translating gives CASSETTSGRVTSTDTQYF.

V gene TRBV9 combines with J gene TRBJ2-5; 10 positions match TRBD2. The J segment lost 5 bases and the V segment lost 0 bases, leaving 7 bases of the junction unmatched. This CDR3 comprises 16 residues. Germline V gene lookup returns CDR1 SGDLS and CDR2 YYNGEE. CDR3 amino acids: CASSVASGGGEETQYF. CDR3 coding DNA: TGTGCCAGCAGCGTAGCTAGCGGGGGAGGTGAGGAGACCCAGTACTTC.

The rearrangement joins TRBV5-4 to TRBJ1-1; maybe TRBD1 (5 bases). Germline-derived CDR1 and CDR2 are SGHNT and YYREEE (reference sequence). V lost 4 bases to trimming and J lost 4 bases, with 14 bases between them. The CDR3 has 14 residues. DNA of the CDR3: TGTGCCAGCAGCCCGATCGGGGGAGCCACTGAAGCTTTCTTT. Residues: CASSPIGGATEAFF.

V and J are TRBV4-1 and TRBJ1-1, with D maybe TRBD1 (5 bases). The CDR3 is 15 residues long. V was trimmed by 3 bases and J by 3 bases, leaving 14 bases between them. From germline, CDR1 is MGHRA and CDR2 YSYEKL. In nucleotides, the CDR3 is TGCGCCAGCAGCCAGAAGACAGTGGATTACACTGAAGCTTTCTTT. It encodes CASSQKTVDYTEAFF.

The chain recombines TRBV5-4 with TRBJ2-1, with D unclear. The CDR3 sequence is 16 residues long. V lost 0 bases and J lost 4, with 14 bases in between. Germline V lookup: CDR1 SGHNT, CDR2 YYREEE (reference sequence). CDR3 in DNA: TGTGCCAGCAGCTTGGAAATGGCGGTTCTATACAATGAGCAGTTCTTC. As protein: CASSLEMAVLYNEQFF.

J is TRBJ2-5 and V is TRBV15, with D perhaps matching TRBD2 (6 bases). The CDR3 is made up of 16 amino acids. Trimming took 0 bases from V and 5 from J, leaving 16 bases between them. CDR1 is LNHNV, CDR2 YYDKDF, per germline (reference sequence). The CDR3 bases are TGTGCCACCAGCAGAGATAATCCCTTTGGGGGGGAGACCCAGTACTTC. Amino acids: CATSRDNPFGGETQYF.

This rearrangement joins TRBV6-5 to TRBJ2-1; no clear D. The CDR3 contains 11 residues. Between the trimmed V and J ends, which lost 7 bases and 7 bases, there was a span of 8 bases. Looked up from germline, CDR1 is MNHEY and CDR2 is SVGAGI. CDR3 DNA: TGTGCCAGCAACGGTGGGAATGAGCAGTTCTTC. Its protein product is CASNGGNEQFF.

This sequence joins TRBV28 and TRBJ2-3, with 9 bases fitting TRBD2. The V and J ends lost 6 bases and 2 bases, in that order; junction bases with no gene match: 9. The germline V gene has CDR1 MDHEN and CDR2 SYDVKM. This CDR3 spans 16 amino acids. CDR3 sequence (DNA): TGTGCCAGCAGCCTCCGGGGCGGGAGGGACACAGATACGCAGTATTTT. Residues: CASSLRGGRDTDTQYF.

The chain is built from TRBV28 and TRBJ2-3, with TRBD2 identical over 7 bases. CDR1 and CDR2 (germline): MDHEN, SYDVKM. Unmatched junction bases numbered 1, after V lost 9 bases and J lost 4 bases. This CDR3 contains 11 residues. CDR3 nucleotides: TGTGCCAGACGGGGGGCAGATACGCAGTATTTT. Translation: CARRGADTQYF.

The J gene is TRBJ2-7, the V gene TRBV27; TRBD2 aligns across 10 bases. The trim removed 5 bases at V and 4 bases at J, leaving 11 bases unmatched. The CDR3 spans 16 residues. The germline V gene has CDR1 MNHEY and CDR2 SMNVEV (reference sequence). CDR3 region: CASSPSSGSGYYEQYF. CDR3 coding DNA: TGTGCCAGCAGTCCTTCTAGCGGGAGTGGGTATTACGAGCAGTACTTC.

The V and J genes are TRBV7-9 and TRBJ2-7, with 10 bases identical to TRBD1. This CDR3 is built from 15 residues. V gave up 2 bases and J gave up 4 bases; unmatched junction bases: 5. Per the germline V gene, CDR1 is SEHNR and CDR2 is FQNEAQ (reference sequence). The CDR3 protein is CASSLTGQGSYEQYF. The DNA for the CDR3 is TGTGCCAGCAGCTTAACGGGACAGGGGTCTTACGAGCAGTACTTC.

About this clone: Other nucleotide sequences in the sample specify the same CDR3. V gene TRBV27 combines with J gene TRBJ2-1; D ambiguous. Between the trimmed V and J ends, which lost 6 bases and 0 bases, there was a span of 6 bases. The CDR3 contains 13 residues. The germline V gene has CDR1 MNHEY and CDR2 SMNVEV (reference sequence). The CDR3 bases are TGTGCCAGCAGCCAGAGCTCCTACAATGAGCAGTTCTTC. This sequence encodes CASSQSSYNEQFF.

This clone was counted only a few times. CDR3 protein: CASSLDYNEQFF. CDR3 DNA sequence: TGTGCCAGCAGCTTGGACTACAATGAGCAGTTCTTC. The V call is TRBV5-4, the J call TRBJ2-1; D is undetermined. The CDR3 sequence is 12 residues long. Trimming shortened V by 0 bases and J by 3 bases, and 1 base separated the two germline ends. Germline V gene data show CDR1 as SGHNT and CDR2 as YYREEE (reference sequence).

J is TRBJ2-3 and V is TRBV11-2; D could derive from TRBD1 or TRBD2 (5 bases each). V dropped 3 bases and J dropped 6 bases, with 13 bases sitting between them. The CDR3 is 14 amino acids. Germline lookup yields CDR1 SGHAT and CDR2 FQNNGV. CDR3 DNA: TGTGCCAGCAGCTTCACCCGGGGCAAGGATACGCAGTATTTT. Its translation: CASSFTRGKDTQYF.

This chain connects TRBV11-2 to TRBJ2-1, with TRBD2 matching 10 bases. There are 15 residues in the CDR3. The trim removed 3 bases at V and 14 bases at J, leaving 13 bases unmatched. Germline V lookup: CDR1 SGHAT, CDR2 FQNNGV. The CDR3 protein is CASSFYGLAGDGEFF. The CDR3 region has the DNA TGTGCCAGCAGCTTCTACGGCCTAGCGGGAGACGGGGAGTTCTTC.

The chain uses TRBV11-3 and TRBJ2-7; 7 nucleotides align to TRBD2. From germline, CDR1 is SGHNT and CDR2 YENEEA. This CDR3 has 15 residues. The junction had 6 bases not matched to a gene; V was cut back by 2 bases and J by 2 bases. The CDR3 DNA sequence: TGTGCCAGCAGCTTACCCGGGGGAGGGGCCTACGAGCAGTACTTC. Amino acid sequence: CASSLPGGGAYEQYF.

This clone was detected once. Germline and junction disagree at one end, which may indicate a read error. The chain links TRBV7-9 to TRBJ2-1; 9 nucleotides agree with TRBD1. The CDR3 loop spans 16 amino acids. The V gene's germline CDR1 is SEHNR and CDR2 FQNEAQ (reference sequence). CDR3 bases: TGTGCCAGCAGCCCCGGGACAGGGCCCGTGAACAATGATCAGTTCTTC. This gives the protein CASSPGTGPVNNDQFF. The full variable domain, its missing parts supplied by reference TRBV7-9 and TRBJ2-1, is DTGVSQNPRHKITKRGQNVTFRCDPISEHNRLYWYRQTLGQGPEFLTYFQNEAQLEKSRLLSDRFSAERPKGSFSTLEIQRTEQGDSAMYLCASSPGTGPVNNDQFFGPGTRLTVL.

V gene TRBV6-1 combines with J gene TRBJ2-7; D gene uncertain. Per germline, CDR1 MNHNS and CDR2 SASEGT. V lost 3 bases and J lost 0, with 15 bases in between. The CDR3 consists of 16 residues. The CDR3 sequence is CASSDPNFGDSYEQYF. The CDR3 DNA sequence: TGTGCCAGCAGTGATCCGAATTTCGGCGACTCCTACGAGCAGTACTTC.

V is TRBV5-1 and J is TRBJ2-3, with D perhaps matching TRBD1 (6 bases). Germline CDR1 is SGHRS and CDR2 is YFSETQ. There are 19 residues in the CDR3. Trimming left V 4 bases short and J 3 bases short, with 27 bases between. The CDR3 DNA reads TGCGCCAGCAGCCCCAGGGGCGCCTATGGCGACCCTAATACAGATACGCAGTATTTT. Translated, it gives CASSPRGAYGDPNTDTQYF.

This chain's CDR3 is CASNPRGFGGYEQYF. In nucleotides, the CDR3 is TGTGCCAGCAACCCCCGGGGGTTCGGGGGCTACGAGCAGTACTTC. The rearrangement uses TRBV27 and TRBJ2-7; D is perhaps TRBD2 (6 bases). Germline CDR1 reads MNHEY; CDR2 reads SMNVEV (reference sequence). The CDR3 contains 15 residues. V lost 7 bases and J lost 3, with 19 bases in between.

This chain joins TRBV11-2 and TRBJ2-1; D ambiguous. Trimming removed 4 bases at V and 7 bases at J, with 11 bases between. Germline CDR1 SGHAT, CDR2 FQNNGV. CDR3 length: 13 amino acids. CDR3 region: CASSSTLGNEQFF. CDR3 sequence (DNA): TGTGCCAGCAGCTCTACACTGGGTAATGAGCAGTTCTTC.

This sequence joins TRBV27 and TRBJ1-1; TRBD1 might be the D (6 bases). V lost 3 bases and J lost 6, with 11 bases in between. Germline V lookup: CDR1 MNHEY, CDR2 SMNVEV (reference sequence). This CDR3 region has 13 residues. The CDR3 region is CASSFQGRPEAFF. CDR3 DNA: TGTGCCAGCAGTTTTCAGGGGAGGCCTGAAGCTTTCTTT.

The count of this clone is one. CDR3 region: CASSVTGAGGFYEQYF. DNA of the CDR3: TGTGCCAGCAGTGTGACTGGGGCAGGGGGCTTCTACGAGCAGTACTTC. V usage is TRBV2 and J usage is TRBJ2-7, with 8 bases identical to TRBD1. V shed 4 bases, J shed 3 bases, and the junction held 11 bases outside the gene matches. CDR1 is SNHLY, CDR2 FYNNEI, per germline. The length of the CDR3 is 16 residues.

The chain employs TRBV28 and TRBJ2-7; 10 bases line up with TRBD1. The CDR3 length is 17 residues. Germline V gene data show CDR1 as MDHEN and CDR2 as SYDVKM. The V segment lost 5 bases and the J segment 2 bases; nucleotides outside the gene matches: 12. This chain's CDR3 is CASSLGTGDPLTYEQYF. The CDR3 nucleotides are TGTGCCAGCAGTCTTGGGACAGGGGATCCCCTAACCTACGAGCAGTACTTC. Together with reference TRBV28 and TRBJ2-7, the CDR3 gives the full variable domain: DVKVTQSSRYLVKRTGEKVFLECVQDMDHENMFWYRQDPGLGLRLIYFSYDVKMKEKGDIPEGYSVSREKKERFSLILESASTNQTSMYLCASSLGTGDPLTYEQYFGPGTRLTVT.

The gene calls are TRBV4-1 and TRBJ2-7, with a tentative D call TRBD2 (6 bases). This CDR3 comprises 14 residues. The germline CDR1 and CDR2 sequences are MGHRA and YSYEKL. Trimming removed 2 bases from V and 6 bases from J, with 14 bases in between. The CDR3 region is CASSQFRGGSEQYF. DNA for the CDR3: TGCGCCAGCAGCCAATTCCGAGGAGGGAGCGAGCAGTACTTC.

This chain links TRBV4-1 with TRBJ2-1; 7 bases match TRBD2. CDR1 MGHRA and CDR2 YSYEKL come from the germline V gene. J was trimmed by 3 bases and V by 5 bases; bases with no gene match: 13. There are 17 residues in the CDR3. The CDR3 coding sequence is TGCGCCAGCAGCGTACGCCCGGGGACTACGCACTACAATGAGCAGTTCTTC. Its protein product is CASSVRPGTTHYNEQFF.

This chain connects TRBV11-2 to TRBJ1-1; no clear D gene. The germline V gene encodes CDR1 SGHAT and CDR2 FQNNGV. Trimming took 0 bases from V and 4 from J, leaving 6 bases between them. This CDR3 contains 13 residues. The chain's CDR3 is CASSLDFGTEAFF. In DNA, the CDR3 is TGTGCCAGCAGCTTAGATTTCGGCACTGAAGCTTTCTTT. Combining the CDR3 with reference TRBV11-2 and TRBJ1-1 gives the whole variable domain EAGVAQSPRYKIIEKRQSVAFWCNPISGHATLYWYQQILGQGPKLLIQFQNNGVVDDSQLPKDRFSAERLKGVDSTLKIQPAKLEDSAVYLCASSLDFGTEAFFGQGTRLTVV.

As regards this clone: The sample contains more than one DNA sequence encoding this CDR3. DNA for the CDR3: TGTGCCAGCAGCTTGGGTCCCAATGAGCAGTTCTTC. Encoded protein: CASSLGPNEQFF. The chain is built from TRBV5-4 and TRBJ2-1; D remains ambiguous. V lost 0 bases, J lost 6 bases, and 4 bases lay in between. The CDR3 length is 12 residues. CDR1 is SGHNT, CDR2 YYREEE, per germline (reference sequence).

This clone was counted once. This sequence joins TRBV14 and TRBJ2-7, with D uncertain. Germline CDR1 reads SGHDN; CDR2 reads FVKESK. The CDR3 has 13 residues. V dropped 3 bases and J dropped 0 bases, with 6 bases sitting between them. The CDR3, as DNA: TGTGCCAGCAGCCACGGTACCTCCTACGAGCAGTACTTC. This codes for CASSHGTSYEQYF.